This record covers a single T cell receptor (beta chain). Profiled with immunoSEQ multiplex PCR; TCRdb holds only in-frame clones, not every one. This sample has a few hundred thousand clones, with 65% to 90% found just once. These data originate in a study of blood T cell repertoires in COVID-19. There are 13 residues in the CDR3. V shed 5 bases and J shed 3 bases, with 8 bases lying between them. The sample comprised peripheral blood. The TCR sequence derives from a woman in her thirties or forties who had recovered from COVID-19. The chain combines TRBV12-3 or TRBV12-4 with TRBJ2-1, with D perhaps matching TRBD2 (5 bases). The CDR3 loop is CASSPRDYNEQFF. For the CDR3, the DNA is TGTGCCAGCAGTCCCCGGGACTACAATGAGCAGTTCTTC.